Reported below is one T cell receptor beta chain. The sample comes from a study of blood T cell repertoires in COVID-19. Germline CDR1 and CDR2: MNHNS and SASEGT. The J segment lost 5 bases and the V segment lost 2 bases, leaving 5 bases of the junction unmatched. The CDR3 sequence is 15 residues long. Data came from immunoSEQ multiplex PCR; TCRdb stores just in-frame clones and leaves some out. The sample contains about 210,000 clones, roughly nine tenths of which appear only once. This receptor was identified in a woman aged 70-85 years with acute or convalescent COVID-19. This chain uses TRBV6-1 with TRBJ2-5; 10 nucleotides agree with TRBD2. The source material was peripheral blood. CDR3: CASSELLAGWETQYF. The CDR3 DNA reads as TGTGCCAGCAGTGAATTACTAGCGGGATGGGAGACCCAGTACTTC.